The 14 T cell receptor beta chains given below trace back to one sample, sequenced in a study of regulatory T cells in long-lasting Graves disease. The sample's time point: newly diagnosed GD, antithyroid drugs for less than 3 months. PBMC-extracted RNA yielded the TCR library. To make TCR beta libraries, researchers used iRepertoire HTBI primers and Arm-PCR of CDR3 regions. TCRdb re-called the multiplex PCR reads through MiXCR, storing one row per CDR3 protein. Here the sample spans roughly 610,000 distinct CDR3 sequences, 15% to 20% being singletons. The data were also submitted as part of a second study, on T cells in Graves' hyperthyroidism and ophthalmopathy.

This sample comprised peripheral blood mononuclear cells (PBMCs), obtained at new diagnosis, from a patient treated with antithyroid drugs. The receptor set was obtained from a woman aged 25 to 39 with Graves disease.

This clonotype was seen many times. DNA for the CDR3: TGTGCCAGCTCGGGAGGGGATGAAGCTTTCTTT. It translates to CASSGGDEAFF. The J gene is TRBJ1-1, the V gene TRBV18, with D tentatively TRBD1 (5 bases). Germline assignment: CDR1 KGHSH and CDR2 LQKENI. Trimming took off 6 bases at V and 7 bases at J, with 9 bases between the two ends. The CDR3 sequence is 11 residues long. The variable domain in full, completed from reference TRBV18 and TRBJ1-1, reads NAGVMQNPRHLVRRRGQEARLRCSPMKGHSHVYWYRQLPEEGLKFMVYLQKENIIDESGMPKERFSAEFPKEGPSILRIQQVVRGDSAAYFCASSGGDEAFFGQGTRLTVV.

This clonotype came up a few times. The V gene is TRBV20-1, the J gene TRBJ2-1; 7 bases are a match to TRBD1. The ends lost 6 bases at V and 7 bases at J; junction bases unmatched: 18. Germline loops: CDR1 DFQATT, CDR2 SNEGSKA (reference sequence). The CDR3 runs 16 residues. The CDR3: CSAPPSDRVVGNEQFF. CDR3 nucleotide sequence: TGCAGTGCCCCCCCCTCCGACAGGGTGGTTGGTAATGAGCAGTTCTTC.

The chain recombines TRBV14 with TRBJ2-7; no clear D gene. Germline lookup yields CDR1 SGHDN and CDR2 FVKESK. The CDR3 extends over 13 amino acids. V dropped 1 base and J dropped 6 bases, with 10 bases sitting between them. CDR3 bases: TGTGCCAGCAGCCAAGGCCTAGAGATCGAGCAGTACTTC. This encodes CASSQGLEIEQYF.

This clonotype was seen many times. V usage is TRBV7-9 and J usage is TRBJ1-2, with D possibly being TRBD1 (5 bases). Per the germline V gene, CDR1 is SEHNR and CDR2 is FQNEAQ (reference sequence). There are 14 residues in the CDR3. The V end lost 9 bases, the J end lost 2 bases, and 16 bases lay between the germline ends. This CDR3 reads CASTRWGGNYGYTF. In DNA, the CDR3 is TGTGCCAGTACGAGATGGGGGGGGAACTATGGCTACACCTTC.

This rearrangement joins TRBV4-2 to TRBJ2-7, with a tentative D call TRBD1 (5 bases). This CDR3 is built from 15 residues. The germline gives CDR1 LGHNA, CDR2 YNFKEQ. With 3 bases removed from V and 4 bases from J, the gap between germline ends came to 16 bases. The chain's CDR3 is CASSQALGVTYEQYF. As DNA, the CDR3 is TGTGCCAGCAGCCAGGCTTTAGGGGTAACATACGAGCAGTACTTC.

This clonotype was picked up one time. CDR3 loop: CSVGGTSGRADEQFF. The CDR3, as DNA: TGCAGCGTTGGGGGGACTAGCGGGAGGGCCGATGAGCAGTTCTTC. The chain employs TRBV29-1 and TRBJ2-5; TRBD2 matches 16 bases. The DNA end favors TRBJ2-1, so the J call may be wrong. CDR3 length equals 15 residues. Germline-derived CDR1 and CDR2 are SQVTM and ANQGSEA.

The V call is TRBV20-1, the J call TRBJ2-4; D uncertain. Trimming cost V 7 bases and J 0 bases, with 22 bases left between them. Per the germline V gene, CDR1 is DFQATT and CDR2 is SNEGSKA (reference sequence). The CDR3 has 17 residues. CDR3 DNA: TGCAGTGGTATCAAATATCAGATTAAACTAGCCAAAAACATTCAGTACTTC. Its translation is CSGIKYQIKLAKNIQYF.

This rearrangement joins TRBV7-3 to TRBJ2-7, with a tentative D call TRBD2 (6 bases). Germline V gives CDR1 SGHTA, CDR2 FQGTGA. The CDR3 is made up of 15 amino acids. Trimming took 5 bases from V and 8 from J, leaving 22 bases between them. CDR3 nucleotides: TGTGCCAGCAGCATCTCCGGGACTGGGCCCTCAAAGCAGTACTTC. It encodes CASSISGTGPSKQYF. Based on the CDR3 plus reference TRBV7-3 and TRBJ2-7, the full variable domain is GAGVSQTPSNKVTEKGKYVELRCDPISGHTALYWYRQSLGQGPEFLIYFQGTGAADDSGLPNDRFFAVRPEGSVSTLKIQRTERGDSAVYLCASSISGTGPSKQYFGPGTRLTVT.

A remark on this clonotype: One junction end disagrees with the germline gene, perhaps due to a read error. The CDR3 bases are TGTGCCGGCAGCTTAACCAGGGAACAGGGCGCTAGGGGAGCTTTCTTT. Translating gives CAGSLTREQGARGAFF. The chain employs TRBV7-9 and TRBJ1-1, with D perhaps TRBD1 (6 bases). This CDR3 is 16 amino acids long. In germline, CDR1 is SEHNR, CDR2 FQNEAQ (reference sequence).

The rearrangement uses TRBV27 and TRBJ2-7; 10 nucleotides line up with TRBD1. The CDR3 covers 14 residues. J gave up 6 bases and V 8 bases, and 10 bases lay outside the gene matches. In germline, CDR1 is MNHEY, CDR2 SMNVEV (reference sequence). The CDR3 protein is CASGPGTGAGEQYF. The CDR3 bases are TGTGCCAGCGGCCCAGGGACAGGGGCGGGCGAGCAGTACTTC.

The V and J genes are TRBV15 and TRBJ2-1, with TRBD2 matching over 9 bases. The V gene end was trimmed by 3 bases and the J gene end by 4 bases; junction bases not matched to a gene: 4. The CDR3 covers 15 residues. Germline V gene data show CDR1 as LNHNV and CDR2 as YYDKDF (reference sequence). The CDR3 DNA reads as TGTGCCACCAGCAGCTTTAGCGGGAGATACAATGAGCAGTTCTTC. Its translation: CATSSFSGRYNEQFF.

This clonotype was observed at least ten times. J is TRBJ1-5 and V is TRBV11-1; weak D call: TRBD1 (5 bases). Between the trimmed V and J ends, which lost 3 bases and 5 bases, there was a span of 11 bases. CDR1 SGHAT and CDR2 FQDESV come from the germline V gene (reference sequence). The length of the CDR3 is 14 residues. The CDR3 loop reads CASSFGGGDQPQHF. The CDR3 DNA sequence: TGTGCCAGCAGCTTTGGTGGGGGGGATCAGCCCCAGCATTTT.

This clonotype was counted many times. The chain links TRBV2 to TRBJ1-4; TRBD1 matches 7 bases. Looked up from germline, CDR1 is SNHLY and CDR2 is FYNNEI. The CDR3 loop spans 15 amino acids. Trimming at V came to 6 bases and at J to 7 bases, leaving 11 bases not matched to a gene. CDR3 sequence: CASSSRAGGIEKLFF. DNA of the CDR3: TGTGCCAGCAGCAGCCGCGCAGGGGGGATTGAAAAACTGTTTTTT.

This clonotype was seen a handful of times. V is TRBV18 and J is TRBJ2-7; TRBD2 matches at 15 bases. V shed 4 bases and J 2 bases; nucleotides not matched to a gene: 9. Germline loops: CDR1 KGHSH, CDR2 LQKENI. The CDR3 runs to 18 residues. In DNA form, the CDR3 reads TGTGCCAGCTCACTCGGACTAGCGGGAGGGGACAGCGCCTACGAGCAGTACTTC. This codes for CASSLGLAGGDSAYEQYF. Variable domain in full (rest from reference TRBV18 and TRBJ2-7): NAGVMQNPRHLVRRRGQEARLRCSPMKGHSHVYWYRQLPEEGLKFMVYLQKENIIDESGMPKERFSAEFPKEGPSILRIQQVVRGDSAAYFCASSLGLAGGDSAYEQYFGPGTRLTVT.